This TCR beta chain was sequenced for a study of blood T cell repertoires in COVID-19. Study context: The United States, Italy and Spain were the sources of the acute and convalescent COVID-19 samples.

The V gene lost 6 bases and the J gene lost 4 bases, with 12 bases spanning the gap. This CDR3 region has 13 residues. Germline CDR1 SQVTM, CDR2 ANQGSEA. Sequencing was performed with immunoSEQ multiplex PCR; in TCRdb, only in-frame clones are kept and a portion is missing. Among around 190,000 clones listed, less than 85% were seen once. Sequences were obtained from peripheral blood. This chain connects TRBV29-1 to TRBJ2-2; tentative D call: TRBD1 (5 bases). This sequence was found in a human donor in a cohort sampled during active COVID-19. The CDR3 loop reads CSVGSTGTGELFF. CDR3 nucleotides: TGCAGCGTCGGTAGCACAGGCACCGGGGAGCTGTTTTTT.